One sample yielded the 10 T cell receptor beta chains listed below, sequenced in a study of vaccination and CD4 T cells after COVID-19. Treatment of the sample: roughly 11-day PBMC culture with coronavirus spike peptide pools or control peptides (ViraFEST assay). Sequence data for DNA of cultured CD4+ T cells were generated by the Oncomine TCR Beta short-read assay. TCRdb redid the calling of the PCR reads with MiXCR, one entry per CDR3 protein. This table holds fewer than 20,000 distinct CDR3 sequences, approximately 50% found once. No antigens are known for them. The sample consisted of CD4+ T cells from blood, cultured in vitro. These receptors all come from a human donor who had recovered from COVID-19.

The chain links TRBV20-1 to TRBJ2-7, with 7 bases that match TRBD1. The germline V gene encodes CDR1 DFQATT and CDR2 SNEGSKA (reference sequence). V lost 0 bases, J lost 0 bases, and 5 bases stayed unmatched. This CDR3 contains 15 residues. In DNA form, the CDR3 reads TGCAGTGCTAGAGAGTCGGGACAGAGCTCCTACGAGCAGTACTTC. This translates into CSARESGQSSYEQYF.

There are a few counts of this clonotype. The V call is TRBV6-1, the J call TRBJ1-1; TRBD1 is a possible D gene (5 bases). Germline loops: CDR1 MNHNS, CDR2 SASEGT. Trimming took off 6 bases at V and 1 base at J, with 15 bases between the two ends. The CDR3 totals 15 residues. DNA for the CDR3: TGTGCCAGCAGAAACTTGCAGGGCTCGAACACTGAAGCTTTCTTT. It encodes CASRNLQGSNTEAFF.

V is TRBV20-1 and J is TRBJ2-1, with D perhaps TRBD2 (7 bases). CDR1 is DFQATT and CDR2 is SNEGSKA in the germline V gene (reference sequence). The CDR3 totals 15 residues. Trimming removed 8 bases at V and 2 bases at J, with 19 bases between. The CDR3 region has the DNA TGCAGTTCTCCCCTCCTAGGGGGGGCCTACAATGAGCAGTTCTTC. Translating gives CSSPLLGGAYNEQFF.

The DNA for the CDR3 is TGTGCCAGCAGTTACTCCCTCTGGGATAGCGGCGAGCAGTACTTC. Residues: CASSYSLWDSGEQYF. This chain uses TRBV6-5 with TRBJ2-7; maybe TRBD2 (6 bases). The germline gives CDR1 MNHEY, CDR2 SVGAGI. Deletions cut 0 bases from V and 6 bases from J, with 15 bases between. This CDR3 comprises 15 residues.

The chain is built from TRBV7-9 and TRBJ1-2; a possible D gene is TRBD1 (6 bases). The germline V gene has CDR1 SEHNR and CDR2 FQNEAQ (reference sequence). The CDR3 totals 13 residues. The ends were cut back, 7 bases at V and 0 bases at J, with 9 bases in the middle. The CDR3 DNA reads as TGTGCCAGCAATACAGGGACTAACTATGGCTACACCTTC. It is translated as CASNTGTNYGYTF.

This clonotype has a handful of counts. The chain joins TRBV28 to TRBJ1-1; possibly TRBD1 for D (5 bases). The CDR3 covers 16 residues. Trimming left V 2 bases short and J 4 bases short, with 17 bases between. CDR1 is MDHEN, CDR2 SYDVKM, per germline. The CDR3 DNA sequence: TGTGCCAGCAGTTTAATTTTCGGGGGTAAGGGCACTGAAGCTTTCTTT. Amino acid sequence: CASSLIFGGKGTEAFF. The full variable domain, in which reference TRBV28 and TRBJ1-1 provide the parts outside the CDR3, is DVKVTQSSRYLVKRTGEKVFLECVQDMDHENMFWYRQDPGLGLRLIYFSYDVKMKEKGDIPEGYSVSREKKERFSLILESASTNQTSMYLCASSLIFGGKGTEAFFGQGTRLTVV.

The chain is built from TRBV2 and TRBJ2-2; maybe TRBD2 (5 bases). In germline, CDR1 is SNHLY, CDR2 FYNNEI. This CDR3 has 14 amino acids. V was shortened by 6 bases and J by 2 bases, with 10 bases between the two germline ends. CDR3 amino acids: CASRDSQNTGELFF. As DNA, the CDR3 is TGTGCCAGCAGGGACTCCCAAAACACCGGGGAGCTGTTTTTT.

The V gene is TRBV20-1, the J gene TRBJ2-7, with 9 bases identical to TRBD1. The germline V gene has CDR1 DFQATT and CDR2 SNEGSKA (reference sequence). V shed 3 bases, J shed 5 bases, and the junction held 11 bases outside the gene matches. This CDR3 region has 15 residues. Here the CDR3 reads CSASPRQGVLHEQYF. CDR3 nucleotides: TGCAGTGCTAGCCCAAGACAGGGGGTCCTCCACGAGCAGTACTTC.

This clonotype occurred once. In DNA, the CDR3 is TGTGCCAGCAGCCGGGACAGGAGTAGCACAGATACGCAGTATTTT. Its translation is CASSRDRSSTDTQYF. The rearrangement uses TRBV2 and TRBJ2-3; 8 bases are a match to TRBD1. Germline V gene data show CDR1 as SNHLY and CDR2 as FYNNEI. This CDR3 region has 15 residues. V lost 6 bases, J lost 0 bases, and 5 bases stayed unmatched.

The genes are TRBV20-1 and TRBJ1-2; tentative D call: TRBD1 (5 bases). V dropped 0 bases and J dropped 2 bases, with 7 bases sitting between them. This CDR3 has 13 residues. Per the germline V gene, CDR1 is DFQATT and CDR2 is SNEGSKA (reference sequence). The CDR3 DNA sequence: TGCAGTGCTAGAGAGGGACGGAACTATGGCTACACCTTC. Its translation: CSAREGRNYGYTF.